These 5 T cell receptor beta chains share one sample of origin, sequenced in a study of shared clonotypes between healthy human individuals. Assay: immunoSEQ multiplex PCR; the TCRdb copy retains only in-frame clones and omits some. Among about 2.2 million clones, 93% were seen once, and the ten largest hold around 1.7%. CD8 cells regarded as naive lacked CD45RO, were positively chosen for CCR7, and omitted terminally differentiated effector memory CD45RA+ cells. Material: naive CD8+ T cells from PBMCs. The receptors shown here come from a man younger than 30 in good health. Some clones in this sample may be carry-over from other donors' samples.

V and J are TRBV15 and TRBJ2-7; D gene unclear. From germline, CDR1 is LNHNV and CDR2 YYDKDF (reference sequence). The V end was cut by 0 bases, the J end by 7 bases, with 7 bases between. This CDR3 contains 12 residues. CDR3 region: CATSRDSGEQYF. Written as DNA, the CDR3 is TGTGCCACCAGCAGAGATTCGGGTGAGCAGTACTTC.

The V and J genes are TRBV27 and TRBJ2-2, with 7 bases aligning to TRBD1. V was pared by 2 bases and J by 7 bases, with 7 bases of the junction left unmatched. This CDR3 comprises 15 residues. CDR1 MNHEY and CDR2 SMNVEV come from the germline V gene (reference sequence). The CDR3 region has the DNA TGTGCCAGCAGTTTAGGCCCTACAGGGGACGGGGAGCTGTTTTTT. It yields the protein CASSLGPTGDGELFF.

The chain joins TRBV5-1 to TRBJ2-3; D may match TRBD1 or TRBD2 (6 bases each). Germline V lookup: CDR1 SGHRS, CDR2 YFSETQ. CDR3 length: 14 amino acids. V lost 6 bases and J lost 5, with 16 bases in between. CDR3 region: CASNLEGGRDTQYF. The CDR3 bases are TGCGCCAGCAACTTAGAGGGGGGCCGAGATACGCAGTATTTT.

V usage is TRBV27 and J usage is TRBJ1-2; D unresolved. V gave up 4 bases and J gave up 4 bases, with 10 bases separating them. This CDR3 is built from 13 residues. CDR1 and CDR2 from the germline V gene are MNHEY and SMNVEV (reference sequence). CDR3 residues: CASSSHTSYGYTF. The CDR3 DNA sequence: TGTGCCAGCAGTTCCCATACGAGCTATGGCTACACCTTC.

J is TRBJ1-3 and V is TRBV4-1, with unresolved D. Trimming removed 0 bases at V and 0 bases at J, with 6 bases between. The V gene's germline CDR1 is MGHRA and CDR2 YSYEKL. This CDR3 has 15 amino acids. The DNA for the CDR3 is TGCGCCAGCAGCCAAGATTCGGGCTCTGGAAACACCATATATTTT. Residues: CASSQDSGSGNTIYF.